This T cell receptor beta chain was identified in a study of blood T cell repertoires in acute mononucleosis (dated by TCRdb to 2019 to 2021). For the wider study: To capture the memory response, convalescent samples were obtained between 5 and 8 months after the acute presentation. The mean EBV load in blood was approximately 4 log10 genome copies per million B cells during acute infection, compared with over 2 at convalescence.

The junction shows trimming of 5 bases on V and 6 bases on J, and the gene matches do not reach 6 bases of it. CDR1 and CDR2, looked up from the germline V gene, are SGHVS and FNYEAQ. From cysteine to phenylalanine, the CDR3 is 13 amino acids long. Only the CDR3 DNA is retained, 39 bases long and in frame from the first base. What the study reported, not specific to this receptor: Although only about 10% of unique acute clonotypes carried over into convalescence, these persisting clonotypes made up most of the response, and the remainder were seemingly replaced by new, diverse de novo clonotypes. In TCR repertoire selection for BRLF1 (YVL-BR), TCRalpha CDR3 motifs had a dominant role, while TCRbeta had a minimal role. With just a few donors in the cohort, the group averages were based on very few individuals. The low acute-to-convalescent clonotype overlap might be partly explained by sampling error, because only a fraction of each donor's blood was analyzed.

Interpreted using the paper, the time point label stands for: convalescence about 6 months (5-8 months) after acute presentation (visit 7). CD8 T cell responses to two immunodominant EBV epitopes, BRLF1 109 (YVL-BR) and BMLF1 280 (GLC-BM), were tracked in the study over primary infection. Primary EBV infection was taken to be indicated by a positive serum heterophile antibody test and EBV viral capsid antigen-specific IgM. Total CD8 T cells were first enriched from PBMCs by magnetic positive selection (MACS). A FACSAria III was used to sort live CD3+ CD8+ tetramer+ cells to a purity above 85%. A PE-conjugated tetramer loaded with the BRLF1 109-117 peptide was used to sort the cells. TCR repertoires of EBV epitope-specific CD8 T cells were deep-sequenced directly ex vivo after tetramer sorting, at acute infection and at convalescence. Three people aged 18 to 29 with clinical acute infectious mononucleosis and laboratory evidence of primary EBV infection were used as donors. Heparinized peripheral blood was drawn at clinical presentation with mononucleosis symptoms and was drawn again about 6 months later. PBMCs were isolated by Ficoll-Paque density gradient centrifugation.

Concerning this clone: Given a far larger clone just one base away, this is likely a sequencing read error.

For TCR profiling, total RNA from at least 10,000 sorted tetramer+ CD8 T cells was reverse transcribed into cDNA. PCR amplification of CDR3 regions used primers annealing to V and J regions and added unique molecular identifiers so that templates could be tracked. Profiling of the TCRalpha and TCRbeta chains was done on the immunoSEQ platform, including the sequencing and error-correction standards of that platform. The study's processing was this. Clonal copy numbers were corrected for sequencing and PCR errors, and CDR3s were defined according to IMGT conventions. Analysis was restricted to productive rearrangements and was performed with immunoSEQ Analyzer versions 2.0 and 3.0, and gene-pairing frequencies were further processed in Microsoft Excel. Circos plots were used to visualize V-J pairings, and MEME together with a custom motifSearch program was used to find CDR3 motifs. The probability of generation of TCR sequences was calculated using the OLGA algorithm. Clonotypes found at both visits were termed persistent, clonotypes found only in the acute phase were termed nonpersistent, and clonotypes found only at convalescence were termed de novo. A public TCR was defined as an amino acid clonotype used by more than one donor. What TCRdb holds here is the immuneACCESS table cut down to in-frame rearrangements. Part of the clones is not present; checked against another copy, under half of the missing clones reflect an unresolved V gene, and the others are unexplained. The D gene and trimming were derived from the DNA, and the V and J assignments and clone size from that table. Counted in this sample were about 1,400 clones; more than 20% of them appeared once. The top ten hold 30% to 40% of the sample.

The sequencing here drew on EBV YVL epitope tetramer+ CD8+ T cells sorted from PBMCs, taken during convalescence from infectious mononucleosis. This specimen's cell subset or site label, interpreted: CD8 T cells binding a tetramer with EBV BRLF1 109-117 peptide (YVL-BR). The source is a woman under 30 with infectious mononucleosis caused by EBV. The rearrangement combines TRBV7-6 with TRBJ2-7, and TRBD1 matches 8 of the central bases. The CDR3 reads CASSAGGYCEQYF. The DNA sequence reads TGTGCCAGCAGCGCAGGGGGCTACTGCGAGCAGTACTTC.